This is a list of T cell receptor beta chains from one sample in a study of cytomegalovirus exposure and HLA in healthy donors. The repertoire was sequenced with immunoSEQ multiplex PCR; TCRdb's copy has only in-frame clones and lacks some. The table has some 160,000 clones, roughly 80% seen once; the top ten hold 2% to 2.5%. The source material was PBMCs. The receptors derive from a man between 60 and 70 years old in good health and CMV-seronegative. The conserved cysteine and the conserved F or W are not part of the CDR3 here. D genes are given only for firm matches.

>TRBV4-2|.
ASSPDGVPETQY
>TRBV28|TRBD2
ASSSQRYGGLAEYNEQF
>TRBV4-1|TRBD1
ASSQAGTGAMNTEAF
>TRBV5-1|.
ASSLEPLSQGDTEAF
>TRBV9|.
AKGQGNTEAF
>TRBV28|.
ASSQYMLAAVNEQF
>TRBV5-1|TRBD2
ASRSGGSTDTQY
>TRBV4-3|TRBD2
ASSQGGGRAYSDTQY
>TRBV9|TRBD2
ASSSGLAGGGGYEQY
>TRBV19|.
ASKHAGNQPQH
>TRBV10-1|TRBD2
ASSVGLAGTYEQY
>TRBV6-5|TRBD1
ASCSQGANRGYT
>TRBV7-9|TRBD1
ASSTQDRENTGELF
>TRBV19|TRBD1
ASSISRQGAYLRYGYT
>TRBV5-1|TRBD1
ASSLRTGSYEQY
>TRBV6-5|TRBD2
ASSSQRDRAKNIQY
>TRBV28|TRBD1
ASSLTGSTSGANVLT
>TRBV11-2|.
ASSSQRARWYEQY
>TRBV5-1|.
ASSLDRGAIY
>TRBV2|.
ASSERTDYGFSNQPQH
>TRBV30|TRBD2
AWRREFTDTQY
>TRBV4-2|.
ASSQETANTGELF
>TRBV6-1|TRBD1
ASSPGTGVGYT
>TRBV5-1|.
ASSLGASTMYNEQF
>TRBV5-4|.
ASSSPLGFGGSTDTQY
>TRBV6-5|TRBD2
ASRSGGWTDTQY
>TRBV19|.
ASGGMVGVDTQY
>TRBV4-3|TRBD2
ASSPLRSSGGNEQF
>TRBV19|TRBD1
ASSIRGHVNQPQH
>TRBV5-6|TRBD1
ASSFGTGVRTEAF
>TRBV6-5|TRBD1
ASHPGQGWNEQY
>TRBV10-3|TRBD1
AISEPGQGASQGTGELF
>TRBV5-6|.
ASSFMTVASQETQY
>TRBV2|.
ASTQVFFYEQY
>TRBV27|TRBD2
ASASGRAYEQY
>TRBV6-1|.
ASDSPEAF
>TRBV19|.
ASSIGWTDGYT
>TRBV18|TRBD1
ASSQGQGGTEAF
>TRBV6-5|.
ASSYTLYEEQF
>TRBV6-5|TRBD1
ASRQGESSLH
>TRBV27|TRBD1
ASSLTGTVNTGELF
>TRBV11-2|TRBD1
ASLDRGSLTGELF
>TRBV13|.
ASSFEGVGEQY
>TRBV7-6|TRBD1
ASSLSPTGGLYEQY
>TRBV6-5|.
ASSRTRGVTEAF
>TRBV23-1|TRBD1
ASSQSLRDRGNTEAF